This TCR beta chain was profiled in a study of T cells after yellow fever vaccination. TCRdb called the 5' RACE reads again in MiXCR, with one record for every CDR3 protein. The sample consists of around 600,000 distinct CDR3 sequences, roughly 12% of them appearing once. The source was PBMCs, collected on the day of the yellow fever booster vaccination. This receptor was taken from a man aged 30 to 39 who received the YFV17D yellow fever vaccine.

The CDR3 DNA reads TGCAGTGCTGAGGAGGGCCGGTACAATGAGCAGTTCTTC. This encodes CSAEEGRYNEQFF. This chain uses TRBV20-1 with TRBJ2-1; tentative D call: TRBD2 (6 bases). CDR3 length: 13 residues. The V end lost 5 bases, the J end lost 4 bases, and 12 bases lay between the germline ends. Per the germline V gene, CDR1 is DFQATT and CDR2 is SNEGSKA (reference sequence).